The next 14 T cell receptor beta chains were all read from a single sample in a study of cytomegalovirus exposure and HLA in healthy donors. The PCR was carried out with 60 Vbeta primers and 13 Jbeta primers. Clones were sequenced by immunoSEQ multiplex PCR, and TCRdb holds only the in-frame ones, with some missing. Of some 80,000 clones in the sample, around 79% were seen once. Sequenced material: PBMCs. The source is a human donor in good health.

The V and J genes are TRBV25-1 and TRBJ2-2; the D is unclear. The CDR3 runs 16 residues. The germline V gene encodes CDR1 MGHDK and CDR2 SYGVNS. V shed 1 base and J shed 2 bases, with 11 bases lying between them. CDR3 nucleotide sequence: TGTGCCAGCAGTGAATGGGCAGGCACAAACACCGGGGAGCTGTTTTTT. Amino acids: CASSEWAGTNTGELFF.

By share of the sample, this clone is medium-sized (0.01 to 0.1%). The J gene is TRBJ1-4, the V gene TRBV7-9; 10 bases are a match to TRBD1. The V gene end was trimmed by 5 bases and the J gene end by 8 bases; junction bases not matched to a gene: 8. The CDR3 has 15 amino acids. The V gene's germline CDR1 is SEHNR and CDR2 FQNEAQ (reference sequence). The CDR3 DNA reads TGTGCCAGCAGCCTTCTCGGGACAGGGGAAGAAAAACTGTTTTTT. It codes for CASSLLGTGEEKLFF.

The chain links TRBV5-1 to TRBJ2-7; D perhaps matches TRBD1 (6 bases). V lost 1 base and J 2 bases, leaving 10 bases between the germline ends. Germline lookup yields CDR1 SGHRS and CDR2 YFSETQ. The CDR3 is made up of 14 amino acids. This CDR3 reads CASSLLGAPYEQYF. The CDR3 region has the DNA TGCGCCAGCAGCTTGTTGGGGGCTCCCTACGAGCAGTACTTC.

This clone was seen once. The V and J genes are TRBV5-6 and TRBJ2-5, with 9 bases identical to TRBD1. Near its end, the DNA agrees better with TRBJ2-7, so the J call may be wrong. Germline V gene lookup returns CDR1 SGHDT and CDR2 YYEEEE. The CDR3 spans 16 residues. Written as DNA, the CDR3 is TGTGCCAGCAGGCCCGGGCCGGGGACAGGGTACGACGAGCAGTACTTC. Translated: CASRPGPGTGYDEQYF.

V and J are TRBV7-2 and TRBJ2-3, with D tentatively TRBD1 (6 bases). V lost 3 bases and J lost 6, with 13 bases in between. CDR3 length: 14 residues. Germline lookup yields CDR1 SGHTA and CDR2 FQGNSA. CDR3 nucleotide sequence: TGTGCCAGCAGCTTGACGCGGACAGCCGATACGCAGTATTTT. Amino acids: CASSLTRTADTQYF.

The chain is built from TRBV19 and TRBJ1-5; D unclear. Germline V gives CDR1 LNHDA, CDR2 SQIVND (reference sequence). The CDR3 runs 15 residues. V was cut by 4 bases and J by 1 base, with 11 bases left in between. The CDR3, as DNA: TGTGCCAGTAGTAAAGGACCGGGGAGCAATCAGCCCCAGCATTTT. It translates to CASSKGPGSNQPQHF.

As DNA, the CDR3 is TGCGCCAGCAGTGAGTCTGGCTTTGGGACAGCAAGTGGGGACACAGATACGCAGTATTTT. This sequence encodes CASSESGFGTASGDTDTQYF. This rearrangement joins TRBV10-1 to TRBJ2-3; 7 bases fit TRBD1. Germline CDR1 is WNHNN and CDR2 is SYGVQD (reference sequence). The CDR3 covers 20 residues. V lost 0 bases and J lost 2; bases outside the gene matches: 17.

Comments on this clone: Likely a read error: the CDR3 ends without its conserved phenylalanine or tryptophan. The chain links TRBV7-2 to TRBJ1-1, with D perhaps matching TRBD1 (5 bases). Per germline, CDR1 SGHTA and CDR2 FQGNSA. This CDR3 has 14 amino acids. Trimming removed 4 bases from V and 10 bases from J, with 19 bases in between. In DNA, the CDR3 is TGTGCCAGCAGCTATGGGGGGACGGGGCGGGCAGCTTTCTCT. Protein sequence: CASSYGGTGRAAFS.

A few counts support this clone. Written as DNA, the CDR3 is TGCGCCAGCAGCCAAGCGAGGAGGGGTCGAAGCACCGGGGAGCTGTTTTTT. Translation gives CASSQARRGRSTGELFF. The V gene is TRBV4-1, the J gene TRBJ2-2; a possible D gene is TRBD2 (6 bases). V dropped 1 base and J dropped 4 bases, with 16 bases sitting between them. This CDR3 has 17 residues. Germline values: CDR1 MGHRA, CDR2 YSYEKL.

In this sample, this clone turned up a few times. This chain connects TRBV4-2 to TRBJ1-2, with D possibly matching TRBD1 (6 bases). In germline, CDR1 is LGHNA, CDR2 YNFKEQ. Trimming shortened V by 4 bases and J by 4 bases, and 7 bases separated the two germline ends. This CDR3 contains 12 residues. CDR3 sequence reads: CASSPDSYGYTF. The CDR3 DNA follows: TGTGCCAGCAGCCCGGACAGCTATGGCTACACCTTC.

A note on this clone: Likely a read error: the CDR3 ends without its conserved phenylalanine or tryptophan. The CDR3 DNA is TGTGCCACCAGCAGTGGAGATGAGAACACTGAAGCTTTCCTT. This codes for CATSSGDENTEAFL. The chain is built from TRBV15 and TRBJ1-1, with unresolved D. The germline V gene encodes CDR1 LNHNV and CDR2 YYDKDF (reference sequence). CDR3 length: 14 residues. Trimming pared 3 bases from V and 1 base from J, leaving 9 bases between.

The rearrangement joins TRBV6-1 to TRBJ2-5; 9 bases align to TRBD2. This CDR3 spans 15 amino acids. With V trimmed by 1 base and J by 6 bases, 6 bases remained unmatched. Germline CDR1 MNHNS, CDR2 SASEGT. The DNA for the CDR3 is TGTGCCAGCAGTGAAGTCGCGGGGGGGCGGCAGACCCAGTACTTC. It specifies CASSEVAGGRQTQYF.

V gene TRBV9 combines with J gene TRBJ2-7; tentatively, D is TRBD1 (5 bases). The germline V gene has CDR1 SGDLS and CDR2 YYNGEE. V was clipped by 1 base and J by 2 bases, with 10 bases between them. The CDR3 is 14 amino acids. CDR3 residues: CASSVLSGTYEQYF. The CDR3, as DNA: TGTGCCAGCAGCGTATTGTCAGGGACCTACGAGCAGTACTTC.

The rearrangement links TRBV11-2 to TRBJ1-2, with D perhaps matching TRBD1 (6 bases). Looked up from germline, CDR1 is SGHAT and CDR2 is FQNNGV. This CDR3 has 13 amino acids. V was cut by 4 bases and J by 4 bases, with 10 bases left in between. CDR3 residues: CASSSGQFYGYTF. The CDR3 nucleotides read TGTGCCAGCAGCTCAGGACAGTTCTATGGCTACACCTTC.